A single sample gave rise to the 13 T cell receptor beta chains below, sequenced in a study of T cell responses to AZD1222 COVID-19 vaccine. Libraries were prepared by immunoSEQ multiplex PCR; TCRdb keeps only in-frame clonotypes and omits some of them. Among about 110,000 clones listed, roughly 91% were seen once. Sample: peripheral blood, taken 28 days after the second AZD1222 dose. Receptors originate from an adult who received the AZD1222 COVID-19 vaccine.

This clone occurred once. The chain combines TRBV19 with TRBJ1-5; 9 positions agree with TRBD1. Per germline, CDR1 LNHDA and CDR2 SQIVND (reference sequence). With 10 bases clipped from V and 7 bases from J, the junction kept 11 bases outside the gene matches. The CDR3 extends over 14 amino acids. CDR3 sequence: CATSGTGNRQPQHF. In DNA form, the CDR3 reads TGTGCCACATCCGGGACAGGGAACCGGCAGCCCCAGCATTTT.

The chain recombines TRBV20-1 with TRBJ2-7; D gene uncertain. CDR3 length: 11 amino acids. Germline V gives CDR1 DFQATT, CDR2 SNEGSKA (reference sequence). Deletions cut 5 bases from V and 2 bases from J, with 7 bases between. CDR3 coding DNA: TGCAGTGCTGTACTGACCTACGAGCAGTACTTC. It codes for CSAVLTYEQYF.

CDR3 in DNA: TGTGCCTGGAGTGTCCAGGGAGATCAGCCCCAGCATTTT. Residues: CAWSVQGDQPQHF. The chain joins TRBV30 to TRBJ1-5; perhaps TRBD1 as D (5 bases). Deletions cut 0 bases from V and 5 bases from J, with 8 bases between. Germline lookup yields CDR1 GTSNPN and CDR2 SVGIG (reference sequence). CDR3 length: 13 amino acids.

The chain combines TRBV7-3 with TRBJ2-1; tentatively, D is TRBD1 or TRBD2 (6 bases each). Germline-derived CDR1 and CDR2 are SGHTA and FQGTGA. The CDR3 spans 15 residues. The V and J ends lost 5 bases and 9 bases respectively, with 20 bases between them. In nucleotides, the CDR3 is TGTGCCAGCAGCCGCGAAGGGGGGATTTATGGTGAGCAGTTCTTC. Translating it yields CASSREGGIYGEQFF.

The chain combines TRBV29-1 with TRBJ2-2; 9 nucleotides line up with TRBD1. The V and J ends lost 4 bases and 6 bases, in that order; junction bases with no gene match: 12. This CDR3 comprises 16 residues. From germline, CDR1 is SQVTM and CDR2 ANQGSEA. CDR3 sequence reads: CSVVAGDRVFAGELFF. CDR3 sequence (DNA): TGCAGCGTTGTAGCTGGGGACAGGGTATTCGCCGGGGAGCTGTTTTTT.

The chain employs TRBV7-6 and TRBJ2-3; maybe TRBD1 (5 bases). CDR3 length: 15 amino acids. Per germline, CDR1 SGHVS and CDR2 FNYEAQ. The ends were cut back, 1 base at V and 0 bases at J, with 8 bases in the middle. The CDR3 region is CASSLVTGSTDTQYF. The CDR3 DNA reads TGTGCCAGCAGCTTAGTTACAGGCAGCACAGATACGCAGTATTTT.

This rearrangement joins TRBV11-3 to TRBJ2-2; TRBD2 is a possible D gene (5 bases). CDR3 length: 15 residues. Germline V gene lookup returns CDR1 SGHNT and CDR2 YENEEA. Trimming took 6 bases from V and 4 from J, leaving 15 bases between them. The CDR3 reads CASSSAGRSTGELFF. Here the CDR3 DNA reads TGTGCCAGCAGTTCGGCGGGCCGGAGCACCGGGGAGCTGTTTTTT.

This rearrangement joins TRBV30 to TRBJ2-5; D gene unclear. Germline CDR1 reads GTSNPN; CDR2 reads SVGIG (reference sequence). Trimming took off 5 bases at V and 1 base at J, with 11 bases between the two ends. This CDR3 is built from 13 residues. This chain's CDR3 is CAWGPGVQETQYF. CDR3 bases: TGTGCCTGGGGCCCAGGTGTCCAAGAGACCCAGTACTTC.

The table lists this clone with a few counts. CDR3 coding DNA: TGTGCCAGCAACGCCCGCCCCGAGACAAGGGAGACCCAGTACTTC. Protein product: CASNARPETRETQYF. This rearrangement joins TRBV3-1 (or the pseudogene TRBV3-2) to TRBJ2-5; unclear D gene. V was pared by 7 bases and J by 5 bases, with 20 bases between. Germline V gene lookup returns CDR1 LGHDT and CDR2 YNNKEL (reference sequence). This CDR3 comprises 15 residues.

This clone was observed a few times. The gene calls are TRBV11-2 and TRBJ1-1; 10 nucleotides line up with TRBD1. V dropped 8 bases and J dropped 11; count of bases not matched to a gene: 8. Germline CDR1 and CDR2: SGHAT and FQNNGV. This CDR3 has 12 residues. The CDR3 nucleotides are TGTGCCAGCGGCCGACAGGGGGCGGGGGCTTTCTTT. It translates to CASGRQGAGAFF.

V usage is TRBV6-5 and J usage is TRBJ1-6; TRBD1 is a possible D gene (6 bases). Germline CDR1 and CDR2: MNHEY and SVGAGI. The germline V and J ends were trimmed by 6 bases and 7 bases, with 16 bases remaining between them. CDR3 length: 15 amino acids. The CDR3 DNA reads TGTGCCAGCAGCCCGTCCGGGGGGGCAAATTCACCCCTCCACTTT. It specifies CASSPSGGANSPLHF.

The chain is built from TRBV7-2 and TRBJ1-2, with unresolved D. The germline CDR1 and CDR2 sequences are SGHTA and FQGNSA. Trimming shortened V by 5 bases and J by 8 bases, and 9 bases separated the two germline ends. The CDR3 spans 11 residues. CDR3 loop: CASSDERGYTF. CDR3 nucleotides: TGTGCCAGCAGCGACGAGCGGGGCTACACCTTC.

This chain joins TRBV3-1 (or the pseudogene TRBV3-2) and TRBJ1-1; possible D gene TRBD1, 5 bases. This CDR3 contains 14 residues. Germline V gene sequence: CDR1 LGHDT, CDR2 YNNKEL (reference sequence). V dropped 1 base and J dropped 4 bases, with 10 bases sitting between them. The CDR3 spells CASSQAGTSTEAFF. CDR3 sequence (DNA): TGTGCCAGCAGCCAAGCAGGGACCTCCACTGAAGCTTTCTTT.